One sample yielded the 17 T cell receptor beta chains listed below, sequenced in a study of OX40 agonist ivuxolimab in advanced cancers. Repertoires were generated with immunoSEQ multiplex PCR, while TCRdb's copy carries only in-frame clones and drops some. The sample consists of approximately 46,000 clones, approximately 88% of them appearing once. This material consisted of CD4+ or CD8+ T cells sorted from blood, taken in a trial of the OX40 agonist ivuxolimab. All receptors derive from an adult with an advanced solid tumor such as melanoma, head and neck, liver or kidney cancer.

The chain combines TRBV20-1 with TRBJ1-1; a possible D gene is TRBD1 (5 bases). This CDR3 comprises 11 residues. Looked up from germline, CDR1 is DFQATT and CDR2 is SNEGSKA (reference sequence). Trimming removed 4 bases from V and 8 bases from J, with 11 bases in between. CDR3 sequence: CSATTTAEAFF. The DNA of the CDR3 is TGCAGTGCTACCACGACAGCAGAAGCTTTCTTT.

The genes are TRBV25-1 and TRBJ1-5, with D possibly being TRBD1 (5 bases). The CDR3 runs 14 residues. Germline assignment: CDR1 MGHDK and CDR2 SYGVNS. V lost 3 bases and J 6 bases, leaving 12 bases between the germline ends. The CDR3 here is CASSDRAGIQPQHF. The CDR3 DNA sequence: TGTGCCAGCAGTGATCGGGCAGGGATTCAGCCCCAGCATTTT.

The chain employs TRBV7-9 and TRBJ1-4; the match to TRBD1 covers 10 bases. V lost 4 bases and J lost 4; bases outside the gene matches: 9. Germline V gene sequence: CDR1 SEHNR, CDR2 FQNEAQ (reference sequence). CDR3 size: 17 residues. CDR3 sequence (DNA): TGTGCCAGCAGCTCACCGGGACAGGGGTTCCTTAATGAAAAACTGTTTTTT. Encoded protein: CASSSPGQGFLNEKLFF.

The V gene is TRBV11-2, the J gene TRBJ2-2; 9 positions agree with TRBD2. The ends lost 5 bases at V and 4 bases at J; junction bases unmatched: 5. The CDR3 has 15 amino acids. The germline CDR1 and CDR2 sequences are SGHAT and FQNNGV. CDR3 nucleotide sequence: TGTGCCAGCAGCGTGGGACTAGCAGGCACCGGGGAGCTGTTTTTT. Protein sequence: CASSVGLAGTGELFF.

This chain links TRBV27 with TRBJ1-1; weak D call: TRBD1 (5 bases). From germline, CDR1 is MNHEY and CDR2 SMNVEV (reference sequence). CDR3 size: 14 residues. Trimming took off 2 bases at V and 2 bases at J, with 9 bases between the two ends. DNA for the CDR3: TGTGCCAGCAGTTTAGTGGGGGGTAACACTGAAGCTTTCTTT. It yields the protein CASSLVGGNTEAFF.

The chain couples TRBV11-2 to TRBJ1-2, with 8 nucleotides matching TRBD1. Losses at the gene ends were 1 base for V and 13 bases for J; bases not matched to a gene: 11. CDR1 is SGHAT and CDR2 is FQNNGV in the germline V gene. The CDR3 extends over 14 amino acids. The CDR3 is CASSLVGPGQARTF. The CDR3, as DNA: TGTGCCAGCAGCTTAGTAGGGCCGGGACAGGCCCGCACCTTC.

The chain is built from TRBV7-9 and TRBJ2-7; the D gene could be TRBD1 or TRBD2 (5 bases each). The germline gives CDR1 SEHNR, CDR2 FQNEAQ (reference sequence). The CDR3 covers 13 residues. The V and J ends lost 5 bases and 4 bases respectively, with 12 bases between them. The CDR3 protein is CASSRDPDYEQYV. CDR3 bases: TGTGCCAGCAGCCGGGACCCCGATTACGAGCAGTACGTC.

J is TRBJ2-5 and V is TRBV5-4; a weak D match, TRBD2 (7 bases). Per the germline V gene, CDR1 is SGHNT and CDR2 is YYREEE (reference sequence). The CDR3 has 15 residues. The V end was cut by 5 bases, the J end by 1 base, with 15 bases between. The CDR3 reads CASRSGAGAQETQYF. CDR3 sequence (DNA): TGTGCCAGCAGGTCGGGGGCGGGGGCCCAAGAGACCCAGTACTTC.

This chain links TRBV18 with TRBJ1-1; the D is unclear. The CDR3 totals 11 residues. The V end was cut by 4 bases, the J end by 4 bases, with 4 bases between. Germline lookup yields CDR1 KGHSH and CDR2 LQKENI. CDR3: CASSQGTEAFF. The DNA for the CDR3 is TGTGCCAGCTCACAGGGCACTGAAGCTTTCTTT.

This chain connects TRBV5-1 to TRBJ2-5; D is uncertain. Trimming cost V 0 bases and J 2 bases, with 5 bases left between them. Germline V gene data show CDR1 as SGHRS and CDR2 as YFSETQ. The CDR3 has 13 residues. CDR3 sequence (DNA): TGCGCCAGCAGCTTGGCCCCTCAAGAGACCCAGTACTTC. Protein product: CASSLAPQETQYF.

The chain couples TRBV4-1 to TRBJ2-1; TRBD1 is a possible D gene (5 bases). CDR1 and CDR2 (germline): MGHRA, YSYEKL. V lost 1 base and J 9 bases, leaving 16 bases between the germline ends. The CDR3 consists of 15 residues. CDR3 coding DNA: TGCGCCAGCAGCCAAGGGGCGGCAGGGCTCGGTGAGCAGTTCTTC. Amino acids: CASSQGAAGLGEQFF.

The J gene is TRBJ2-1, the V gene TRBV18; TRBD2 matches at 9 bases. There are 18 residues in the CDR3. Germline lookup yields CDR1 KGHSH and CDR2 LQKENI. The J segment lost 6 bases and the V segment lost 3 bases, leaving 15 bases of the junction unmatched. DNA for the CDR3: TGTGCCAGCTCACCCGGTCCCGGGTTAGCGGGGGAAAGCAATGAGCAGTTCTTC. It codes for CASSPGPGLAGESNEQFF. Full variable domain (rest looked up from reference TRBV18 and TRBJ2-1): NAGVMQNPRHLVRRRGQEARLRCSPMKGHSHVYWYRQLPEEGLKFMVYLQKENIIDESGMPKERFSAEFPKEGPSILRIQQVVRGDSAAYFCASSPGPGLAGESNEQFFGPGTRLTVL.

The chain combines TRBV2 with TRBJ1-1, with D uncertain. The CDR3 runs to 11 residues. V was clipped by 6 bases and J by 5 bases, with 7 bases between them. The germline V gene encodes CDR1 SNHLY and CDR2 FYNNEI. This chain's CDR3 is CASRGGTEAFF. CDR3 sequence (DNA): TGTGCCAGCAGGGGAGGGACTGAAGCTTTCTTT.

This clone turned up a few times. The J gene is TRBJ2-7, the V gene TRBV4-2; D unclear. Germline lookup yields CDR1 LGHNA and CDR2 YNFKEQ. This CDR3 region has 15 residues. V gave up 0 bases and J gave up 0 bases, with 9 bases separating them. CDR3 amino acids: CASSQETGSSYEQYV. The CDR3 nucleotides read TGTGCCAGCAGCCAAGAAACGGGCAGCTCCTACGAGCAGTACGTC.

The chain employs TRBV10-3 and TRBJ1-1; D remains ambiguous. CDR3 length: 11 residues. V was cut by 6 bases and J by 8 bases, with 10 bases left in between. Germline CDR1 ENHRY, CDR2 SYGVKD. This CDR3 reads CAIRRAGEAFF. CDR3 bases: TGTGCCATCAGAAGGGCGGGGGAAGCTTTCTTT.

The chain combines TRBV27 with TRBJ1-2, with 9 bases fitting TRBD1. The CDR3 spans 15 residues. Germline CDR1 MNHEY, CDR2 SMNVEV (reference sequence). V dropped 3 bases and J dropped 7; count of bases not matched to a gene: 9. CDR3 loop: CASSLGTGFGSGYTF. The DNA of the CDR3 is TGTGCCAGCAGTTTGGGGACAGGGTTTGGGAGTGGCTACACCTTC.

This clone came up once. The J gene is TRBJ2-5, the V gene TRBV9; TRBD2 matches 10 bases. The CDR3 is made up of 16 amino acids. Germline-derived CDR1 and CDR2 are SGDLS and YYNGEE. The junction had 9 bases not matched to a gene; V was cut back by 4 bases and J by 3 bases. In DNA, the CDR3 is TGTGCCAGCAGCCCTGGACGGACTAGCGGAAAAGAGACCCAGTACTTC. This gives the protein CASSPGRTSGKETQYF.